This T cell receptor beta chain was sequenced during a study of immune heterogeneity within non-small cell lung tumors listed by TCRdb under 2018. Study-level background: By histology, the tumors were a handful of squamous cell carcinomas, about nine non-squamous carcinomas and 1 tumor not otherwise specified. Whole-exome sequencing, RNA-seq and TCR beta repertoire sequencing were combined for multiple spatially distinct regions from each NSCLC tumor so that intratumoral immune heterogeneity could be examined. TCR repertoire analysis included 57 tumor loci from under 19 patients, whereas transcriptome data included only around 44 loci from more than nine patients. For mutant peptides 8 to 11 amino acids long, netMHCpan-3.0 predicted neoantigen binding to the HLA alleles of each patient. What the authors observed across the whole study: Within a patient, identical dominant CDR3B clonotypes were found to recur across loci, yet unique high-frequency clones were also harbored in different tumor locations. High-frequency TCR beta clonotypes were found to be largely distinct between individual patients. A moderate positive correlation (R 0.3 to 0.35), which was statistically significant, linked local T-cell repertoire clonality to local tumor mutational burden.

A multiplex PCR system amplified the TCR beta CDR3 region, with a first 10-cycle round using 32 V-gene forward and 13 J-gene reverse primers. First-round PCR used a QIAGEN Multiplex PCR Kit, and primer sequences were filed in Chinese patent CN105087789A. Illumina universal primers were attached in a second round of PCR run with the Phusion High-Fidelity PCR Kit. The TCR libraries underwent paired-end sequencing with a read length of 151 bp on the Illumina HiSeq X Ten platform. As for the authors' bioinformatics: Reads without multiplex PCR primers were removed using Cutadapt, read pairs were merged using PEAR, and CDR3 regions were called using MiXCR with default settings. Shannon entropy measured repertoire diversity, while clonality was calculated as one minus the Shannon entropy divided by the ln of the count of productive unique sequences. Clonotypes at a frequency of at least 0.5% were defined as dominant or high-frequency T-cell clones. TCRdb reanalyzed the raw reads on its own, using fastp at Q25 for trimming and MiXCR for clone calling, and kept in-frame beta chains. All rows with the same CDR3 protein become a single entry with the most common DNA and genes. V and J calls and clone size were set by TCRdb, not the authors. Within this sample are about 3,200 distinct CDR3 sequences, with 20% to 25% of them counted one time only. The ten most abundant clones make up 16% of the sample.

By sample share, this clonotype is medium-sized (0.01 to 0.1%). Its antigen is unknown. No much larger clonotype is one base removed from it; base qualities were not supplied. The TCR template was genomic DNA extracted from bulk tumor tissue, and 600 ng of gDNA was amplified for each sample. During surgery, multiple biopsies were taken from each primary tumor, with sampling sites spaced as far apart as possible within the tumor mass. The study cohort was described as untreated and was composed of newly diagnosed NSCLC cases undergoing curative surgery. The samples came from fewer than 16 patients with newly diagnosed non-small cell lung cancer who were having surgery intended to be curative. A couple of independent pathologists reviewed the resected tumor masses. Only high-quality DNA and RNA samples were carried forward to sequencing. CDR1 and CDR2 (MGHRA, YSYEKL) derive from the germline V gene. V has 2 bases trimmed and J has 9 bases trimmed; junction bases matching no gene number 8. The CDR3 has 16 amino acids, counting the end cysteine and phenylalanine. Only CDR3 DNA is held: 48 bases, read in frame from base 1.

The chain employs TRBV4-1 and TRBJ2-1, with 12 bases in between that match TRBD2. The receptor was isolated from a man aged 55 to 70 with non-small cell lung cancer. Sample: lung tumor tissue. The sequence in DNA is TGCGCCAGCAGCCAACCTCTAGCGGGAGGGTCGGGTGAGCAGTTCTTC. This translates into CASSQPLAGGSGEQFF.